This T cell receptor (beta chain) is from a study of cytomegalovirus exposure and HLA in healthy donors. This CDR3 is 14 amino acids long. The V gene lost 2 bases and the J gene lost 2 bases, with 10 bases spanning the gap. The germline V gene encodes CDR1 MNHEY and CDR2 SVGAGI. Whole-study results and caveats: Using the classifier, cytomegalovirus status was reportedly diagnosed with high specificity and sensitivity.

In the case of this clone: Its antigen is not identified.

PCR used 60 Vbeta primers and 13 Jbeta primers. Sequenced by immunoSEQ multiplex PCR; TCRdb stores in-frame clones only, minus some. The sample includes under 200,000 clones, over 65% of them seen just once. Input material: PBMCs. The chain uses TRBV6-5 and TRBJ2-7; D not certain. The TCR comes from a man between 60 and 75 years old in good health and CMV-seronegative. The CDR3 sequence is CASSYGRWTYEQYF. The CDR3 DNA sequence: TGTGCCAGCAGTTACGGCAGGTGGACCTACGAGCAGTACTTC.